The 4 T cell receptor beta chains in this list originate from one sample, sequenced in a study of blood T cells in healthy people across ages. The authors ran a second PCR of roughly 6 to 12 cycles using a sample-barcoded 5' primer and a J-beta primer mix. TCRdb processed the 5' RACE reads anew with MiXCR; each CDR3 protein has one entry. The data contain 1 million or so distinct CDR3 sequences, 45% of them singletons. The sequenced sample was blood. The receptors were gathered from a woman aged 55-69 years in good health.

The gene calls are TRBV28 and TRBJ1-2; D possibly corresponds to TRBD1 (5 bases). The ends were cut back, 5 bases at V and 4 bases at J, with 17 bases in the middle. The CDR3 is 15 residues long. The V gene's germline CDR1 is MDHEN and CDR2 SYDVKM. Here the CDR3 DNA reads TGTGCCAGCAGTCCCCCTGGGGCAGCAGGCTATGGCTACACCTTC. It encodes CASSPPGAAGYGYTF.

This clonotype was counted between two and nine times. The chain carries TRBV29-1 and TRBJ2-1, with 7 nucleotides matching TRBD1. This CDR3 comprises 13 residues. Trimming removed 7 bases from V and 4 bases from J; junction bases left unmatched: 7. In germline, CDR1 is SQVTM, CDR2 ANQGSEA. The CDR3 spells CSDIQGLYNEQFF. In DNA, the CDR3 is TGCAGCGATATACAGGGGTTATACAATGAGCAGTTCTTC.

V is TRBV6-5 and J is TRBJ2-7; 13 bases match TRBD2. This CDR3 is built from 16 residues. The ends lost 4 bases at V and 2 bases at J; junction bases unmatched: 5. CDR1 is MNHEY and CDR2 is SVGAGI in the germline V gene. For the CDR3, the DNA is TGTGCCAGCAGTTTTGGGACTAGCGGGACTACCTACGAGCAGTACTTC. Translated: CASSFGTSGTTYEQYF.

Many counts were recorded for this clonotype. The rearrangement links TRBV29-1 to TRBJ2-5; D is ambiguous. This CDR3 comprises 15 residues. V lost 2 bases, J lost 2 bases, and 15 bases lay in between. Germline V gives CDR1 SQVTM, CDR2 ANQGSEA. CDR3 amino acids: CSVEFTSTAQETQYF. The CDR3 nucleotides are TGCAGCGTTGAATTCACGTCCACGGCGCAAGAGACCCAGTACTTC.